The 27 T cell receptor beta chains presented below share a single source sample, sequenced in a study of T cell responses to AZD1222 COVID-19 vaccine. Sequencing used immunoSEQ multiplex PCR; TCRdb keeps in-frame clones, though not all of them. The table has about 100,000 clones, roughly 90% seen once; the top ten hold about 2%. The specimen comprised peripheral blood, sampled on day 0 of AZD1222 vaccination. Receptors originate from an adult in good health.

This clone was picked up a small number of times. The V call is TRBV28, the J call TRBJ2-4; D is possibly TRBD1 (6 bases). Trimming stripped 3 bases from V and 2 bases from J, with 14 bases between. Germline V gene data show CDR1 as MDHEN and CDR2 as SYDVKM. The CDR3 has 16 amino acids. The CDR3 sequence is CASSFLAQGTKNIQYF. CDR3 nucleotides: TGTGCCAGCAGTTTTCTCGCACAGGGTACCAAAAACATTCAGTACTTC.

J is TRBJ1-1 and V is TRBV19; D not certain. The CDR3 is 11 amino acids. The germline CDR1 and CDR2 sequences are LNHDA and SQIVND (reference sequence). The V gene lost 2 bases and the J gene lost 8 bases, with 6 bases spanning the gap. The CDR3 coding sequence is TGTGCCAGTAGTATACAAGTCGAAGCTTTCTTT. It specifies CASSIQVEAFF.

This clone has a handful of counts. The chain links TRBV19 to TRBJ2-2; D unclear. V shed 8 bases and J shed 5 bases, with 12 bases lying between them. The CDR3 totals 13 residues. The germline gives CDR1 LNHDA, CDR2 SQIVND (reference sequence). CDR3: CASGPEMTGELFF. CDR3 nucleotide sequence: TGTGCCAGTGGCCCCGAAATGACCGGGGAGCTGTTTTTT.

This rearrangement joins TRBV25-1 to TRBJ2-1; 12 bases agree with TRBD2. This CDR3 region has 13 residues. J lost 8 bases, V lost 8 bases, and 4 bases had no gene match. Per germline, CDR1 MGHDK and CDR2 SYGVNS. CDR3 sequence (DNA): TGTGCCAGCGGACTAGCGGGAATGGATGAGCAGTTCTTC. It yields the protein CASGLAGMDEQFF.

The V and J genes are TRBV9 and TRBJ1-4; TRBD1 matches 8 bases. V shed 0 bases and J 3 bases; nucleotides not matched to a gene: 7. The length of the CDR3 is 17 residues. Germline assignment: CDR1 SGDLS and CDR2 YYNGEE. CDR3 coding DNA: TGTGCCAGCAGCGTAGCAGGGACAGGCGGGGCTAATGAAAAACTGTTTTTT. This translates into CASSVAGTGGANEKLFF. Drawing the rest from reference TRBV9 and TRBJ1-4, the complete variable domain is DSGVTQTPKHLITATGQRVTLRCSPRSGDLSVYWYQQSLDQGLQFLIQYYNGEERAKGNILERFSAQQFPDLHSELNLSSLELGDSALYFCASSVAGTGGANEKLFFGSGTQLSVL.

For the CDR3, the DNA is TGTGCCAGCAGCTTGGATAGGGTACGCGAGCAGTACTTC. It codes for CASSLDRVREQYF. The chain links TRBV5-4 to TRBJ2-7; D call uncertain. This CDR3 is 13 amino acids long. Germline assignment: CDR1 SGHNT and CDR2 YYREEE (reference sequence). V lost 0 bases and J lost 6, with 10 bases in between. Based on the CDR3 plus reference TRBV5-4 and TRBJ2-7, the full variable domain is ETGVTQSPTHLIKTRGQQVTLRCSSQSGHNTVSWYQQALGQGPQFIFQYYREEENGRGNFPPRFSGLQFPNYSSELNVNALELDDSALYLCASSLDRVREQYFGPGTRLTVT.

This clone was observed a few times. This sequence joins TRBV6-6 and TRBJ2-5; 7 bases map to TRBD1. With V trimmed by 5 bases and J by 5 bases, 8 bases remained unmatched. The CDR3 runs 14 residues. Germline V gene lookup returns CDR1 MNHNY and CDR2 SVGAGI (reference sequence). The CDR3 DNA is TGTGCCAGCAGTCCACGGACAGGAGGTGAGACCCAGTACTTC. It yields the protein CASSPRTGGETQYF.

The chain joins TRBV2 to TRBJ1-3, with TRBD1 identical over 12 bases. The CDR3 covers 15 residues. V lost 8 bases, J lost 4 bases, and 6 bases stayed unmatched. Germline V gives CDR1 SNHLY, CDR2 FYNNEI. In DNA form, the CDR3 reads TGTGCCAGCGGGCGGGGACAGGGGGCCGGAAACACCATATATTTT. It yields the protein CASGRGQGAGNTIYF. The full variable domain, its missing parts supplied by reference TRBV2 and TRBJ1-3, is EPEVTQTPSHQVTQMGQEVILRCVPISNHLYFYWYRQILGQKVEFLVSFYNNEISEKSEIFDDQFSVERPDGSNFTLKIRSTKLEDSAMYFCASGRGQGAGNTIYFGEGSWLTVV.

The table lists this clone with a count of one. The rearrangement joins TRBV30 to TRBJ2-5; 8 bases line up with TRBD2. The V gene end was trimmed by 7 bases and the J gene end by 1 base; junction bases not matched to a gene: 8. CDR3 size: 14 residues. The germline V gene has CDR1 GTSNPN and CDR2 SVGIG (reference sequence). The CDR3: CASRASGLQETQYF. The CDR3 DNA follows: TGTGCCTCTAGGGCTAGCGGGCTCCAAGAGACCCAGTACTTC.

The CDR3 spells CASSSGPFYEQYF. As DNA, the CDR3 is TGTGCCAGCAGTTCAGGGCCTTTCTACGAGCAGTACTTC. The genes are TRBV27 and TRBJ2-7; a possible D gene is TRBD1 (5 bases). The germline V gene has CDR1 MNHEY and CDR2 SMNVEV (reference sequence). CDR3 length: 13 residues. Between the trimmed V and J ends, which lost 4 bases and 3 bases, there was a span of 10 bases.

The chain is built from TRBV24-1 and TRBJ1-5, with TRBD1 identical over 9 bases. The ends lost 4 bases at V and 6 bases at J; junction bases unmatched: 6. The germline V gene encodes CDR1 KGHDR and CDR2 SFDVKD. The CDR3 has 15 residues. CDR3 amino acids: CATSEDDRGGQPQHF. In nucleotides, the CDR3 is TGTGCCACCAGTGAGGACGACAGGGGGGGTCAGCCCCAGCATTTT.

The CDR3 DNA reads TGTGCCACCAGTGCCGGGGACAGTGCGAGTCAGCCCCAGCATTTT. This sequence encodes CATSAGDSASQPQHF. The chain couples TRBV24-1 to TRBJ1-5, with 7 bases matching TRBD1. Unmatched junction bases numbered 9, after V lost 5 bases and J lost 6 bases. The CDR3 spans 15 residues. From germline, CDR1 is KGHDR and CDR2 SFDVKD.

There are a few counts of this clone. The J gene is TRBJ1-5, the V gene TRBV19; no clear D. The germline V gene has CDR1 LNHDA and CDR2 SQIVND (reference sequence). CDR3 length: 12 residues. V was clipped by 6 bases and J by 6 bases, with 9 bases between them. The chain's CDR3 is CASSEGGQPQHF. The CDR3, as DNA: TGTGCCAGTAGCGAGGGAGGTCAGCCCCAGCATTTT.

The chain couples TRBV6-4 to TRBJ2-2, with 7 bases that match TRBD1. Trimming removed 2 bases from V and 4 bases from J; junction bases left unmatched: 4. The CDR3 spans 15 residues. The germline gives CDR1 MRHNA, CDR2 SNTAGT. The CDR3 reads CASSDEAGGTGELFF. For the CDR3, the DNA is TGTGCCAGCAGTGACGAGGCAGGGGGCACCGGGGAGCTGTTTTTT.

V gene TRBV7-6 combines with J gene TRBJ2-7; 8 bases line up with TRBD1. Germline loops: CDR1 SGHVS, CDR2 FNYEAQ. Unmatched junction bases numbered 8, after V lost 5 bases and J lost 2 bases. The CDR3 spans 15 residues. CDR3 residues: CASSNSGTGAYEQYF. In nucleotides, the CDR3 is TGTGCCAGCAGCAATTCCGGGACAGGTGCCTACGAGCAGTACTTC.

This sequence joins TRBV4-1 and TRBJ2-3; the D is unclear. With 9 bases removed from V and 5 bases from J, the gap between germline ends came to 15 bases. There are 13 residues in the CDR3. Germline V gene data show CDR1 as MGHRA and CDR2 as YSYEKL. As DNA, the CDR3 is TGCGCCAGTTTGGACCCGTCAGGAGATACGCAGTATTTT. It is translated as CASLDPSGDTQYF.

The V and J genes are TRBV7-3 and TRBJ2-2; 10 positions agree with TRBD1. The CDR3 totals 16 residues. V shed 5 bases, J shed 4 bases, and the junction held 7 bases outside the gene matches. Germline-derived CDR1 and CDR2 are SGHTA and FQGTGA. CDR3 residues: CASSVDRGPGTGELFF. Written as DNA, the CDR3 is TGTGCCAGCAGCGTTGACAGGGGGCCAGGCACCGGGGAGCTGTTTTTT.

The J gene is TRBJ2-1, the V gene TRBV4-1; 12 positions agree with TRBD2. CDR1 MGHRA and CDR2 YSYEKL come from the germline V gene. The CDR3 has 20 amino acids. V lost 4 bases and J lost 0; bases outside the gene matches: 13. In DNA form, the CDR3 reads TGCGCCAGCAGCCCGGGGGGACTAGCGGGCCCTCTTAGCTCCTACAATGAGCAGTTCTTC. Encoded protein: CASSPGGLAGPLSSYNEQFF.

V is TRBV9 and J is TRBJ2-1, with 13 bases aligning to TRBD2. The CDR3 has 16 residues. V lost 4 bases and J lost 8; bases outside the gene matches: 9. The V gene's germline CDR1 is SGDLS and CDR2 YYNGEE. CDR3 in amino acids: CASSPTGTSGTHEQFF. The CDR3 nucleotides read TGTGCCAGCAGCCCGACCGGGACTAGCGGGACCCATGAGCAGTTCTTC. Looking up the rest from reference TRBV9 and TRBJ2-1 gives the full variable domain: DSGVTQTPKHLITATGQRVTLRCSPRSGDLSVYWYQQSLDQGLQFLIQYYNGEERAKGNILERFSAQQFPDLHSELNLSSLELGDSALYFCASSPTGTSGTHEQFFGPGTRLTVL.

The chain employs TRBV11-3 and TRBJ2-1; 13 nucleotides line up with TRBD2. There are 19 residues in the CDR3. In germline, CDR1 is SGHNT, CDR2 YENEEA. The trim removed 5 bases at V and 5 bases at J, leaving 15 bases unmatched. CDR3 region: CASSPRTSGSPTQNNEQFF. The CDR3 nucleotides are TGTGCCAGCAGCCCAAGGACTAGCGGGAGTCCCACTCAGAACAATGAGCAGTTCTTC.

The V and J genes are TRBV9 and TRBJ2-7; D remains unclear. CDR3 size: 17 residues. In germline, CDR1 is SGDLS, CDR2 YYNGEE. V was shortened by 0 bases and J by 3 bases, with 19 bases between the two germline ends. The CDR3 bases are TGTGCCAGCAGCGTAGGGGCGCACACCTCACCCCACTACGAGCAGTACTTC. It yields the protein CASSVGAHTSPHYEQYF.

This clone was seen once. The chain recombines TRBV6-5 with TRBJ1-1; 8 positions match TRBD1. Germline trimming cut 6 bases from V and 2 bases from J; bases unmatched to any gene: 5. This CDR3 contains 14 residues. CDR1 and CDR2 from the germline V gene are MNHEY and SVGAGI. CDR3 amino acids: CASRPGQGNTEAFF. The CDR3, as DNA: TGTGCCAGCAGACCCGGACAGGGCAACACTGAAGCTTTCTTT.

V and J are TRBV27 and TRBJ1-1, with D possibly matching TRBD1 (6 bases). CDR1 is MNHEY, CDR2 SMNVEV, per germline (reference sequence). The CDR3 consists of 20 residues. Trimming removed 4 bases from V and 0 bases from J, with 27 bases in between. The CDR3 bases are TGTGCCAGCAGTTCAAAACCAAAAATAAACTCCGACAGGCTGAACACTGAAGCTTTCTTT. Protein: CASSSKPKINSDRLNTEAFF.

The V gene is TRBV2, the J gene TRBJ2-3, with a possible D match to TRBD2 (5 bases). CDR3 length: 15 residues. Germline assignment: CDR1 SNHLY and CDR2 FYNNEI. V was clipped by 1 base and J by 7 bases, with 15 bases between them. The CDR3 DNA reads TGTGCCAGCAGTGAAGAGCTGGCTAGCTCACATACGCAGTATTTT. It translates to CASSEELASSHTQYF.

V gene TRBV7-2 combines with J gene TRBJ1-2, with D possibly being TRBD1 (6 bases). Germline V gene sequence: CDR1 SGHTA, CDR2 FQGNSA. The CDR3 sequence is 13 residues long. The V and J ends lost 1 base and 8 bases respectively, with 11 bases between them. CDR3 protein: CASSLDDRLGYTF. The CDR3 DNA is TGTGCCAGCAGCTTAGACGACAGGTTGGGCTACACCTTC.

The chain carries TRBV3-1 (or the pseudogene TRBV3-2) and TRBJ1-1; D uncertain. V dropped 4 bases and J dropped 1 base, with 19 bases sitting between them. Looked up from germline, CDR1 is LGHDT and CDR2 is YNNKEL (reference sequence). This CDR3 comprises 17 residues. CDR3 bases: TGTGCCAGCAGCCCCTCTTGGGCTGTTCCCAGGAACACTGAAGCTTTCTTT. Amino acids: CASSPSWAVPRNTEAFF.

The V gene is TRBV9, the J gene TRBJ2-2; TRBD2 matches at 15 bases. The CDR3 covers 19 residues. The germline CDR1 and CDR2 sequences are SGDLS and YYNGEE. The J segment lost 4 bases and the V segment lost 1 base, leaving 8 bases of the junction unmatched. In DNA form, the CDR3 reads TGTGCCAGCAGCGTACCCGGACTAGCGGGAGGGCATAGCACCGGGGAGCTGTTTTTT. As protein: CASSVPGLAGGHSTGELFF. The full variable domain, rest sourced from reference TRBV9 and TRBJ2-2, is DSGVTQTPKHLITATGQRVTLRCSPRSGDLSVYWYQQSLDQGLQFLIQYYNGEERAKGNILERFSAQQFPDLHSELNLSSLELGDSALYFCASSVPGLAGGHSTGELFFGEGSRLTVL.